The rows below give T cell receptor beta chains drawn from one sample of a study of OX40 agonist ivuxolimab in advanced cancers. The data were produced by immunoSEQ multiplex PCR, yet TCRdb's version contains in-frame clones alone and is incomplete. This sample has tens of thousands of clones; 70% to 85% occur once, and the top ten carry around 20%. This specimen was CD4+ or CD8+ T cells sorted from blood, taken in a trial of the OX40 agonist ivuxolimab. These receptors originate from an adult with an advanced solid tumor such as melanoma, head and neck, liver or kidney cancer. The conserved cysteine and the conserved F or W are not part of the CDR3 here.

j_call v_call cdr3_aa
TRBJ2-7 TRBV4-3 ASSLQGSYEQY
TRBJ1-4 TRBV7-2 ASSLALGGDEKLF
TRBJ2-7 TRBV7-9 ASTPRGPYEQY
TRBJ2-3 TRBV6-5 ASSGTTDTQY
TRBJ2-5 TRBV4-1 ASSRGHLQETQY
TRBJ2-5 TRBV4-1 ASSLVETPRTGRVKETQY
TRBJ2-7 TRBV27 ASSLSPGFSYEQY
TRBJ2-1 TRBV18 ASSTQQNEQF
TRBJ1-2 TRBV4-1 ASSQEERANYGYT
TRBJ1-5 TRBV6-5 ASSQGLGQPQH
TRBJ1-1 TRBV5-8 ASSDHLGQGGREAF
TRBJ1-1 TRBV29-1 SVAGHRARNTEAF
TRBJ1-6 TRBV6-1 ASSEGGRIYNSPLH
TRBJ1-4 TRBV27 ASSLSPDRTEKLF
TRBJ2-3 TRBV15 ATSRVPLADTQY
TRBJ1-5 TRBV19 ASSMMGTGASASNQPQH
TRBJ2-1 TRBV11-2 ASSPRTGGVVQF
TRBJ2-7 TRBV27 ASSLKAYSYEQY
TRBJ2-5 TRBV19 ASSIKSRQETQY
TRBJ2-4 TRBV10-2 ATIPQGGIQY
TRBJ2-2 TRBV7-9 ASSPRTPTNTGELF
. TRBV13 ASKIKGRDYEQY
TRBJ2-1 TRBV27 ASSLLPRTGWGIEQF
TRBJ2-7 TRBV2 AIQGEYGSYEQY